Here is one T cell receptor (beta chain) with its context. Its antigen is undetermined. These data come from a study of T cell responses to AZD1222 COVID-19 vaccine. Study-wide results and limits: Among vaccine-associated CD4 TCRs, coverage spanned spike, with dominance at 160-218 and 743-854. Of spike-specific TCRs, nearly half reportedly target regions left unmutated in variants. Donors, mostly white British, included more females; clonal diversity was possibly underestimated.

The CDR3 length is 15 residues. Losses at the gene ends were 3 bases for V and 9 bases for J; bases not matched to a gene: 8. Germline CDR1 reads KGHSH; CDR2 reads LQKENI. The data were produced by immunoSEQ multiplex PCR, yet TCRdb's version contains in-frame clones alone and is incomplete. The repertoire includes about 78,000 clones, 90% of them detected once, and 3.3% sits in the top ten. Recipients boosted at about 4 weeks or about 12 weeks are pooled. The sequenced sample was peripheral blood, obtained 28 days after the second AZD1222 dose. This clonotype was obtained from an adult who received the AZD1222 COVID-19 vaccine. This chain joins TRBV18 and TRBJ1-6, with 7 bases identical to TRBD1. The DNA of the CDR3 is TGTGCCAGCTCACCTACAACAGGGGACACTTCACCCCTCCACTTT. Translating gives CASSPTTGDTSPLHF.